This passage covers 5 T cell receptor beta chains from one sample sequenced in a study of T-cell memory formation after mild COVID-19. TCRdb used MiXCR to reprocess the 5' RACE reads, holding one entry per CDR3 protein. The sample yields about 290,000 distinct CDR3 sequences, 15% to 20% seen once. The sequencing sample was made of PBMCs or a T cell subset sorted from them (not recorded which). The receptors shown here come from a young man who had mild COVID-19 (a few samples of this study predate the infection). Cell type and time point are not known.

Here the CDR3 DNA reads TGTGCCAGCAGCCCACTAGGGACGGGCTACACCTTC. This translates into CASSPLGTGYTF. The chain joins TRBV9 to TRBJ1-2; D may be TRBD1 (5 bases). This CDR3 comprises 12 residues. V dropped 4 bases and J dropped 8 bases, with 12 bases sitting between them. Germline lookup yields CDR1 SGDLS and CDR2 YYNGEE.

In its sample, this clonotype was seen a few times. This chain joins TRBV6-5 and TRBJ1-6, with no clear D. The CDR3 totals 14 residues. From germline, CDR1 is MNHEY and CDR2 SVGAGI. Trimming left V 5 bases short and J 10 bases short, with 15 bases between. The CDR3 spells CASSLGVRRSPLHF. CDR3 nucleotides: TGTGCCAGCAGTCTCGGGGTACGGCGGTCACCCCTCCACTTT.

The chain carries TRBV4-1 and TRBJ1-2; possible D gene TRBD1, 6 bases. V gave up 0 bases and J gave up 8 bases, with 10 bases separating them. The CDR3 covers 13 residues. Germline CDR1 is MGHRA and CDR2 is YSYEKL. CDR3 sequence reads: CASSQDEGHGYTF. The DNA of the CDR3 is TGCGCCAGCAGCCAAGACGAGGGACACGGCTACACCTTC.

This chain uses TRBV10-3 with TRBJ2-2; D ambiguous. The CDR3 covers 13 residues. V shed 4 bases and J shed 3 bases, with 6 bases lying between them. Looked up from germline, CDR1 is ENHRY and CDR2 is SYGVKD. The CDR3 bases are TGTGCCATCAGTGCCGGGTACACCGGGGAGCTGTTTTTT. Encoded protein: CAISAGYTGELFF.

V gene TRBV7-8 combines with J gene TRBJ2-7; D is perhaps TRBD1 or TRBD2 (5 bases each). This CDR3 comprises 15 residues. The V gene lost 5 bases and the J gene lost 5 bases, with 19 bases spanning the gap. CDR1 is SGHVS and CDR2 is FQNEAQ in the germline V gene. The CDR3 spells CASSVTGARGDEQYF. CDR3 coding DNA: TGTGCCAGCAGCGTGACCGGGGCTAGAGGCGACGAGCAGTACTTC.